A single sample is the source of the 23 T cell receptor beta chains below, sequenced in a study of blood T cell repertoires in COVID-19. Clones were read by immunoSEQ multiplex PCR, and TCRdb kept only the in-frame ones, dropping some. The data contain 150,000 to 200,000 clones, approximately 86% of them seen just once; the ten biggest clones take up around 0.99%. Sequencing was carried out using peripheral blood. All receptors come from a man aged 18 to 30 with acute or convalescent COVID-19.

Only one count was recorded for this clone. This chain connects TRBV4-1 to TRBJ1-2; unclear D gene. Germline V gene lookup returns CDR1 MGHRA and CDR2 YSYEKL. The V end was cut by 0 bases, the J end by 8 bases, with 13 bases between. CDR3 length: 14 residues. Here the CDR3 DNA reads TGCGCCAGCAGCCAAGAGCTCGGGGTCCGCGGCTACACCTTC. Protein: CASSQELGVRGYTF.

In DNA form, the CDR3 reads TGTGCCAGCAGCACCGCAGGGGGCGAGCAGTACTTC. Translation gives CASSTAGGEQYF. The gene calls are TRBV5-4 and TRBJ2-7; TRBD1 agrees at 7 bases. This CDR3 contains 12 residues. The J segment lost 6 bases and the V segment lost 4 bases, leaving 4 bases of the junction unmatched. Germline V lookup: CDR1 SGHNT, CDR2 YYREEE (reference sequence).

V and J are TRBV19 and TRBJ1-1; 9 positions agree with TRBD1. The CDR3 consists of 15 residues. The J segment lost 4 bases and the V segment lost 5 bases, leaving 8 bases of the junction unmatched. The germline CDR1 and CDR2 sequences are LNHDA and SQIVND (reference sequence). The CDR3 nucleotides are TGTGCCAGTAGTGCGGGACAGGGAGGTGGCACTGAAGCTTTCTTT. Encoded protein: CASSAGQGGGTEAFF.

CDR3 DNA sequence: TGTGCCAGCACCACAGGGAGAAATGAAAAACTGTTTTTT. It encodes CASTTGRNEKLFF. The genes are TRBV2 and TRBJ1-4; D might be TRBD1 (6 bases). Between the trimmed V and J ends, which lost 7 bases and 5 bases, there was a span of 11 bases. Germline CDR1 reads SNHLY; CDR2 reads FYNNEI. CDR3 length equals 13 residues.

This chain joins TRBV28 and TRBJ2-1, with 10 bases identical to TRBD1. CDR3 length: 16 amino acids. Germline V gene sequence: CDR1 MDHEN, CDR2 SYDVKM. J was trimmed by 8 bases and V by 1 base; bases with no gene match: 8. In nucleotides, the CDR3 is TGTGCCAGCAGTTTATCTCGGGACAGGGGAAGGGATGAGCAGTTCTTC. As protein: CASSLSRDRGRDEQFF. Using reference TRBV28 and TRBJ2-1 for the parts outside the CDR3, the full variable domain is DVKVTQSSRYLVKRTGEKVFLECVQDMDHENMFWYRQDPGLGLRLIYFSYDVKMKEKGDIPEGYSVSREKKERFSLILESASTNQTSMYLCASSLSRDRGRDEQFFGPGTRLTVL.

This clone was found once. The chain couples TRBV6-5 to TRBJ2-5; perhaps TRBD2 as D (6 bases). V lost 0 bases to trimming and J lost 1 base, with 9 bases between them. Germline V CDR1 and CDR2: MNHEY, SVGAGI. This CDR3 is built from 15 residues. The CDR3 protein is CASSYSRDSQETQYF. CDR3 nucleotides: TGTGCCAGCAGTTACTCCCGGGACTCCCAAGAGACCCAGTACTTC.

The chain is built from TRBV24-1 and TRBJ2-1; TRBD2 agrees at 16 bases. CDR3 length: 19 amino acids. Germline-derived CDR1 and CDR2 are KGHDR and SFDVKD. Trimming removed 3 bases from V and 5 bases from J; junction bases left unmatched: 9. The CDR3 sequence is CATSDHPGLAGGPHNEQFF. CDR3 bases: TGTGCCACCAGTGATCATCCGGGACTAGCGGGGGGGCCACACAATGAGCAGTTCTTC.

V is TRBV6-5 and J is TRBJ2-1, with D possibly matching TRBD1 (6 bases). Germline assignment: CDR1 MNHEY and CDR2 SVGAGI. The CDR3 covers 12 residues. V lost 5 bases to trimming and J lost 9 bases, with 11 bases between them. In DNA, the CDR3 is TGTGCCAGCAGTCTACAGGGTAGTGAGCAGTTCTTC. Translated: CASSLQGSEQFF.

For this clone: This sample includes further DNA sequences coding for the same CDR3. This sequence joins TRBV27 and TRBJ1-6; D gene uncertain. Looked up from germline, CDR1 is MNHEY and CDR2 is SMNVEV (reference sequence). The CDR3 has 18 residues. V dropped 3 bases and J dropped 0 bases, with 15 bases sitting between them. CDR3 sequence (DNA): TGTGCCAGCAGTTTTTCGGACGGAGGAAGCTCCTATAATTCACCCCTCCACTTT. Translated: CASSFSDGGSSYNSPLHF.

The rearrangement joins TRBV7-6 to TRBJ2-2; 10 positions match TRBD2. With V trimmed by 2 bases and J by 7 bases, 4 bases remained unmatched. Germline CDR1 and CDR2: SGHVS and FNYEAQ. CDR3 length: 15 amino acids. CDR3 DNA sequence: TGTGCCAGCAGCTTACACGGGACTAGCGTCGGGGAGCTGTTTTTT. Its translation is CASSLHGTSVGELFF.

This chain connects TRBV9 to TRBJ2-1; a possible D gene is TRBD1 (6 bases). Germline CDR1 reads SGDLS; CDR2 reads YYNGEE. The CDR3 runs to 15 residues. With 0 bases removed from V and 6 bases from J, the gap between germline ends came to 13 bases. This CDR3 reads CASSVDWAGANEQFF. The CDR3, as DNA: TGTGCCAGCAGCGTAGATTGGGCAGGGGCCAATGAGCAGTTCTTC.

The V gene is TRBV6-2 or TRBV6-3, the J gene TRBJ1-3; D may be TRBD1 (6 bases). V was shortened by 4 bases and J by 1 base, with 11 bases between the two germline ends. Per germline, CDR1 MNHEY and CDR2 SVGEGT. This CDR3 comprises 15 residues. CDR3 loop: CASSFTGSSGNTIYF. CDR3 DNA: TGTGCCAGCAGTTTCACAGGGTCTTCTGGAAACACCATATATTTT.

The V gene is TRBV10-2, the J gene TRBJ2-5; TRBD2 aligns across 7 bases. Trimming at V came to 2 bases and at J to 8 bases, leaving 5 bases not matched to a gene. The CDR3 has 13 residues. Germline-derived CDR1 and CDR2 are WSHSY and SAAADI. The CDR3 sequence: CASSEGLGVTQYF. In DNA, the CDR3 is TGCGCCAGCAGTGAGGGACTAGGGGTAACCCAGTACTTC.

The chain recombines TRBV19 with TRBJ1-5; 7 bases fit TRBD1. The length of the CDR3 is 14 residues. CDR1 LNHDA and CDR2 SQIVND come from the germline V gene (reference sequence). V was pared by 7 bases and J by 3 bases, with 6 bases of the junction left unmatched. The CDR3, as DNA: TGTGCCAGTACCGGAACAGGGGCCAATCAGCCCCAGCATTTT. Translated, it gives CASTGTGANQPQHF.

This clone was recorded only once. The rearrangement joins TRBV29-1 to TRBJ1-2; D may be TRBD1 (5 bases). Trimming took off 4 bases at V and 5 bases at J, with 8 bases between the two ends. Germline V CDR1 and CDR2: SQVTM, ANQGSEA. CDR3 length: 11 amino acids. The CDR3 reads CSVGGVYGYTF. In DNA, the CDR3 is TGCAGCGTTGGGGGGGTTTATGGCTACACCTTC.

This chain uses TRBV18 with TRBJ1-5; TRBD1 is a possible D gene (6 bases). The germline V gene encodes CDR1 KGHSH and CDR2 LQKENI. The V end was cut by 3 bases, the J end by 3 bases, with 12 bases between. The CDR3 extends over 15 amino acids. The CDR3: CASSPEQGYNQPQHF. CDR3 DNA: TGTGCCAGCTCACCCGAGCAGGGGTACAATCAGCCCCAGCATTTT.

The chain joins TRBV7-8 to TRBJ1-3; D not certain. Trimming stripped 6 bases from V and 2 bases from J, with 14 bases between. The germline CDR1 and CDR2 sequences are SGHVS and FQNEAQ. The CDR3 is made up of 15 amino acids. As DNA, the CDR3 is TGTGCCAGCAGTCCCGGCCGGGGAACTGGAAACACCATATATTTT. Its protein product is CASSPGRGTGNTIYF.

The chain uses TRBV5-6 and TRBJ1-4; 10 nucleotides align to TRBD1. V shed 4 bases, J shed 6 bases, and the junction held 9 bases outside the gene matches. This CDR3 comprises 16 residues. Germline CDR1 is SGHDT and CDR2 is YYEEEE. The DNA for the CDR3 is TGTGCCAGCAGCCCTACTGGACAGGGGGGGGATGAAAAACTGTTTTTT. It is translated as CASSPTGQGGDEKLFF.

V and J are TRBV4-2 and TRBJ2-7; D remains ambiguous. Germline V CDR1 and CDR2: LGHNA, YNFKEQ. Trimming pared 4 bases from V and 0 bases from J, leaving 22 bases between. This CDR3 region has 18 residues. The CDR3 protein is CASSPPEFATASSYEQYV. The CDR3, as DNA: TGTGCCAGCAGCCCACCGGAGTTTGCGACGGCCAGCTCCTACGAGCAGTACGTC.

V and J are TRBV7-6 and TRBJ1-4; the D gene is possibly TRBD1 (5 bases). The V end lost 5 bases, the J end lost 6 bases, and 16 bases lay between the germline ends. The CDR3 is 15 residues long. The germline gives CDR1 SGHVS, CDR2 FNYEAQ. The CDR3 DNA follows: TGTGCCAGCAGCGCCACACCGGCGGGGGATGAAAAACTGTTTTTT. Residues: CASSATPAGDEKLFF. Drawing the rest from reference TRBV7-6 and TRBJ1-4, the complete variable domain is GAGVSQSPRYKVTKRGQDVALRCDPISGHVSLYWYRQALGQGPEFLTYFNYEAQQDKSGLPNDRFSAERPEGSISTLTIQRTEQRDSAMYRCASSATPAGDEKLFFGSGTQLSVL.

V and J are TRBV7-6 and TRBJ1-4, with D perhaps TRBD1 (6 bases). V shed 2 bases and J shed 0 bases, with 13 bases lying between them. From germline, CDR1 is SGHVS and CDR2 FNYEAQ. The CDR3 is 17 residues long. The CDR3 is CASSLQGPPATNEKLFF. CDR3 sequence (DNA): TGTGCCAGCAGCTTACAGGGGCCGCCAGCAACTAATGAAAAACTGTTTTTT.

The chain links TRBV5-1 to TRBJ1-1; D is possibly TRBD1 (5 bases). CDR3 length equals 17 residues. V gave up 2 bases and J gave up 4 bases, with 21 bases separating them. Per the germline V gene, CDR1 is SGHRS and CDR2 is YFSETQ. CDR3 sequence: CASSLRQTMIVSTEAFF. CDR3 nucleotides: TGCGCCAGCAGCTTAAGACAGACAATGATTGTGAGCACTGAAGCTTTCTTT.

CDR3 bases: TGTGCCAGCAGCGACGTTGGACAGGGGGCCGCTGGAAACACCATATATTTT. Translating it yields CASSDVGQGAAGNTIYF. The chain has TRBV9 and TRBJ1-3, with 11 bases that match TRBD1. The ends lost 3 bases at V and 2 bases at J; junction bases unmatched: 7. Germline values: CDR1 SGDLS, CDR2 YYNGEE. The CDR3 spans 17 residues.